This is a list of T cell receptor beta chains from one sample in a study of technical replicates of blood from a few donors. The protocol was immunoSEQ multiplex PCR, while the TCRdb copy is restricted to in-frame clones and leaves out a portion. The table shows 60,000 to 85,000 clones, with 90% to 95% occurring only once. Specimen: T cells isolated from PBMCs. These receptors were collected from a human donor in good health. Each CDR3 is given with its conserved first and last residue. A D gene is named only where the DNA matches it firmly. Only part of the rows carry a size: once, few, many, or a class if the clone is expanded.

size,V,J,D,CDR3,DNA
.,TRBV7-9,TRBJ1-1,.,CASSQVQGTTEAFF,TGTGCCAGCAGCCAAGTACAGGGTACCACTGAAGCTTTCTTT
.,TRBV5-4,TRBJ2-2,.,CASSGTLSGELFF,TGTGCCAGCAGCGGCACATTATCCGGGGAGCTGTTTTTT
.,TRBV9,TRBJ1-2,.,CASSVGGGSFYTF,TGTGCCAGCAGCGTAGGGGGAGGGTCGTTCTACACCTTC
once,TRBV15,TRBJ2-3,.,CATSRAVLTDTQYF,TGTGCCACCAGCAGAGCGGTCCTCACAGATACGCAGTATTTT
.,TRBV13,TRBJ2-1,.,CASSFDRDKEFF,TGTGCCAGCAGCTTCGACCGGGACAAGGAGTTCTTC
.,TRBV19,TRBJ2-1,.,CASSIVDEQFF,TGTGCCAGTAGTATAGTAGATGAGCAGTTCTTC
.,TRBV7-2,TRBJ2-7,TRBD1,CASSLSGGPFYEQYF,TGTGCCAGCAGCCTCTCAGGGGGCCCCTTCTACGAGCAGTACTTC
.,TRBV27,TRBJ2-1,.,CASSLFSGFEQFF,TGTGCCAGCAGTTTATTTTCCGGTTTTGAGCAGTTCTTC
.,TRBV6-4,TRBJ2-2,TRBD2,CASSDHLAGTSGTGELFF,TGTGCCAGCAGTGACCACCTCGCCGGGACTAGCGGCACCGGGGAGCTGTTTTTT
.,TRBV18,TRBJ2-7,.,CASSPQGNEQYF,TGTGCCAGCTCGCCCCAGGGAAACGAGCAGTACTTC
.,TRBV2,TRBJ1-4,TRBD1,CASSPGQLNEKLFF,TGTGCCAGCAGTCCGGGACAGCTTAATGAAAAACTGTTTTTT